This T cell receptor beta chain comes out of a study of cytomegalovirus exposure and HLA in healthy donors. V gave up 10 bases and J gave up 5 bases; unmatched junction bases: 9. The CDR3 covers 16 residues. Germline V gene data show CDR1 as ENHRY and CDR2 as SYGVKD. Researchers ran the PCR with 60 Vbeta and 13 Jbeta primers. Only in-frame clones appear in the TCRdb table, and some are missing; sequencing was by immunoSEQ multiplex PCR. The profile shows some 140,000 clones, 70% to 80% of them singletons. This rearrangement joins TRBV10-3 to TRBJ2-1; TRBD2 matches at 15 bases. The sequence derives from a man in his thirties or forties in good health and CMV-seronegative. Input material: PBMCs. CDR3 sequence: CATGTSGGMGNNEQFF. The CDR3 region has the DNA TGTGCCACCGGGACTAGCGGGGGGATGGGAAACAATGAGCAGTTCTTC.